A single sample is the source of the 12 T cell receptor beta chains below, sequenced in a study of blood T cells in healthy people across ages. A second PCR of 7 to 11 cycles used a sample-barcoded 5' primer and a J-beta primer mix. TCRdb passed the 5' RACE reads through MiXCR, listing each CDR3 protein once. Here the sample spans about 1,400,000 distinct CDR3 sequences, roughly 40% being singletons. Sequencing was performed on blood. The receptors were sampled from a woman between 18 and 29 years old in good health.

The chain has TRBV7-9 and TRBJ2-3; TRBD2 matches at 7 bases. CDR3 length: 15 residues. CDR1 and CDR2 from the germline V gene are SEHNR and FQNEAQ (reference sequence). The trim removed 4 bases at V and 2 bases at J, leaving 6 bases unmatched. The CDR3 protein is CASSSTTSPTDTQYF. As DNA, the CDR3 is TGTGCCAGCAGCTCGACGACTAGCCCCACAGATACGCAGTATTTT.

This clonotype was observed once. V gene TRBV29-1 combines with J gene TRBJ1-2; D ambiguous. The germline V gene has CDR1 SQVTM and CDR2 ANQGSEA. V lost 5 bases to trimming and J lost 5 bases, with 15 bases between them. CDR3 length equals 13 residues. The CDR3 region is CSVPLRTGYGYTF. CDR3 coding DNA: TGCAGCGTTCCCCTTAGGACGGGATATGGCTACACCTTC. The full variable domain, in which reference TRBV29-1 and TRBJ1-2 provide the parts outside the CDR3, is SAVISQKPSRDICQRGTSLTIQCQVDSQVTMMFWYRQQPGQSLTLIATANQGSEATYESGFVIDKFPISRPNLTFSTLTVSNMSPEDSSIYLCSVPLRTGYGYTFGSGTRLTVV.

The chain carries TRBV29-1 and TRBJ2-7; no firm D call. Germline CDR1 and CDR2: SQVTM and ANQGSEA. CDR3 length equals 14 residues. Trimming left V 6 bases short and J 2 bases short, with 17 bases between. CDR3 protein: CSVENRASTYEQYF. The CDR3 DNA follows: TGCAGCGTCGAGAATAGGGCCTCAACCTACGAGCAGTACTTC.

The chain is built from TRBV4-1 and TRBJ1-6; D is perhaps TRBD1 (6 bases). V was trimmed by 1 base and J by 9 bases, leaving 31 bases between them. This CDR3 region has 21 residues. Germline assignment: CDR1 MGHRA and CDR2 YSYEKL. The chain's CDR3 is CASSQGMPHSTGGSTSSPLHF. The CDR3 DNA reads as TGCGCCAGCAGCCAAGGGATGCCCCACTCGACAGGTGGTTCTACAAGTTCACCCCTCCACTTT.

This clonotype was seen a handful of times. The V and J genes are TRBV2 and TRBJ2-7; a weak D match, TRBD1 (6 bases). Trimming stripped 7 bases from V and 8 bases from J, with 18 bases between. This CDR3 spans 13 amino acids. Germline V CDR1 and CDR2: SNHLY, FYNNEI. CDR3 in DNA: TGTGCCAGCAACCCGCAACAGGGAAATAAGCAGTACTTC. Protein sequence: CASNPQQGNKQYF.

This chain connects TRBV29-1 to TRBJ1-1; D not certain. Trimming pared 4 bases from V and 4 bases from J, leaving 10 bases between. CDR1 is SQVTM, CDR2 ANQGSEA, per germline. The CDR3 runs 12 residues. CDR3 in DNA: TGCAGCGTTGTTCAATCGGGCACTGAAGCTTTCTTT. As protein: CSVVQSGTEAFF.

The table lists this clonotype with a few counts. The chain uses TRBV7-2 and TRBJ2-7; 7 nucleotides agree with TRBD2. Germline CDR1 and CDR2: SGHTA and FQGNSA. The CDR3 contains 14 residues. J was trimmed by 5 bases and V by 2 bases; bases with no gene match: 6. The CDR3, as DNA: TGTGCCAGCAGCTTATGGGGGAGGGCTAACGAGCAGTACTTC. It encodes CASSLWGRANEQYF.

The rearrangement joins TRBV5-1 to TRBJ2-7; TRBD2 aligns across 8 bases. Trimming took 1 base from V and 3 from J; bases not matched to a gene: 9. The CDR3 consists of 16 residues. CDR1 is SGHRS and CDR2 is YFSETQ in the germline V gene. The DNA of the CDR3 is TGCGCCAGCAGCTTGCAAGCTACTAGCGGACACTACGAGCAGTACTTC. Its protein is CASSLQATSGHYEQYF.

This CDR3 reads CASSLAAGRPDTQYF. CDR3 in DNA: TGTGCCAGCAGTTTAGCCGCGGGTAGGCCAGATACGCAGTATTTT. This chain links TRBV12-3 or TRBV12-4 with TRBJ2-3, with D possibly TRBD2 on 5 matching bases. The CDR3 runs 15 residues. Trimming shortened V by 0 bases and J by 4 bases, and 11 bases separated the two germline ends.

The chain employs TRBV29-1 and TRBJ1-5; D call uncertain. The CDR3 is made up of 16 amino acids. Germline lookup yields CDR1 SQVTM and CDR2 ANQGSEA. With 0 bases removed from V and 3 bases from J, the gap between germline ends came to 15 bases. In DNA, the CDR3 is TGCAGCGTTGAAGATTCGCCCAGGACTATCAATCAGCCCCAGCATTTT. This gives the protein CSVEDSPRTINQPQHF.

This sequence joins TRBV20-1 and TRBJ1-2; D gene ambiguous. V lost 2 bases and J 4 bases, leaving 8 bases between the germline ends. The CDR3 is 12 amino acids. CDR1 is DFQATT, CDR2 SNEGSKA, per germline (reference sequence). CDR3 region: CSARRSVYGYTF. Written as DNA, the CDR3 is TGCAGTGCTAGACGGAGCGTCTATGGCTACACCTTC.

The sample holds many counts of this clonotype. The chain recombines TRBV29-1 with TRBJ2-7; D remains unclear. The CDR3 consists of 13 residues. The germline gives CDR1 SQVTM, CDR2 ANQGSEA. Trimming pared 5 bases from V and 4 bases from J, leaving 15 bases between. The CDR3 region has the DNA TGCAGCGTTTTTTCCTCTCGTGGGTACGAGCAGTACTTC. It is translated as CSVFSSRGYEQYF.